Sequencing of this T cell receptor beta chain was carried out in a study of tumor-infiltrating lymphocytes in primary liver carcinoma. Investigators took RNA and DNA out together from roughly 21-30 mg of unsorted bulk tissue. V was shortened by 5 bases and J by 4 bases, with 14 bases between the two germline ends. Looked up from germline, CDR1 is SGHNT and CDR2 is YENEEA. The CDR3 spans 14 residues. TCR beta cDNA came from about 500 ng total RNA, primed with a constant-region primer. Employing slightly modified ARM-PCR, three nested multiplex PCR rounds were run, and these gave rise to the TCR beta libraries. It was with TRBV1-TRBV30 forward primers and a C-beta reverse primer that the first two PCR rounds were run, at about 9 cycles each. TCRdb redid the calling of the multiplex PCR reads with MiXCR, one entry per CDR3 protein. The table lists about 120,000 distinct CDR3 sequences, about two thirds of them singletons.

The rearrangement joins TRBV11-3 to TRBJ1-1, with no clear D. Sequencing was carried out using tumor-adjacent normal liver tissue. This sequence was found in a woman in her sixties with primary liver carcinoma and hepatitis B virus infection. CDR3 loop: CASSIGSGSTEAFF. The CDR3 DNA reads as TGTGCCAGCAGCATTGGCAGTGGAAGCACTGAAGCTTTCTTT. The full variable domain, its missing parts supplied by reference TRBV11-3 and TRBJ1-1, is EAGVVQSPRYKIIEKKQPVAFWCNPISGHNTLYWYLQNLGQGPELLIRYENEEAVDDSQLPKDRFSAERLKGVDSTLKIQPAELGDSAVYLCASSIGSGSTEAFFGQGTRLTVV.